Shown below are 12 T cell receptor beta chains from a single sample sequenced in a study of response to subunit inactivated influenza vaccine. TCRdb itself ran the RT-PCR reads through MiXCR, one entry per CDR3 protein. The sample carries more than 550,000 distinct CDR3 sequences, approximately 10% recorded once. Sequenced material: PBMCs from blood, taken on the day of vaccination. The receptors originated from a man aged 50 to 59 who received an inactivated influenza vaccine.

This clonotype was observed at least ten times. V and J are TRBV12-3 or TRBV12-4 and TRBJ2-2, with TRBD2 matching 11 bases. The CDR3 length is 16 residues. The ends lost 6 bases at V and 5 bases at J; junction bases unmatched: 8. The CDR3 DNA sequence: TGTGCCAGCAGGACACTAGCGGGGGTTAAGACCGGGGAGCTGTTTTTT. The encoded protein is CASRTLAGVKTGELFF.

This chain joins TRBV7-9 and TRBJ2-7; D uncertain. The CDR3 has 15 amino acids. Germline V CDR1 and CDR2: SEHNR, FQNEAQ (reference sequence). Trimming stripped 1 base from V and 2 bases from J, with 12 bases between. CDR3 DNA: TGTGCCAGCAGCTTAGATAGTGGGAATCCCTACGAGCAGTACTTC. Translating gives CASSLDSGNPYEQYF.

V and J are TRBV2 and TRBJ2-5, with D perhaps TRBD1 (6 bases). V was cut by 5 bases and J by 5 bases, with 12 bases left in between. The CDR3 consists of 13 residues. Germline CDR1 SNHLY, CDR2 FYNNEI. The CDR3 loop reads CASSSGVGETQYF. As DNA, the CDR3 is TGTGCCAGCAGTTCAGGGGTCGGGGAGACCCAGTACTTC.

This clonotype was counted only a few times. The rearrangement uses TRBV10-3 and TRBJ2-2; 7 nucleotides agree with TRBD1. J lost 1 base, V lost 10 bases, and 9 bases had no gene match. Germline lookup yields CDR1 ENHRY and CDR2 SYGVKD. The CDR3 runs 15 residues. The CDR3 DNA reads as TGTGCCACTAACAGGGACAGCCAGAACACCGGGGAGCTGTTTTTT. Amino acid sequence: CATNRDSQNTGELFF.

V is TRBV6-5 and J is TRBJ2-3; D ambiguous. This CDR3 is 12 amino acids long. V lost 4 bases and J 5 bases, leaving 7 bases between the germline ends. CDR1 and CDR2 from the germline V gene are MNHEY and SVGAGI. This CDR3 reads CASSSTQDTQYF. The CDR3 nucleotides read TGTGCCAGCAGTTCGACACAAGATACGCAGTATTTT.

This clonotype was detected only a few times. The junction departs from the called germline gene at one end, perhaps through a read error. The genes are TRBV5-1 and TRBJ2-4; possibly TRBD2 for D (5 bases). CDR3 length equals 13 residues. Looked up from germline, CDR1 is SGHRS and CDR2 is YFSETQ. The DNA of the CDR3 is TGCGCCAGCACCTTGGCTGCGGGTGACATTCAGTACTTC. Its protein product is CASTLAAGDIQYF.

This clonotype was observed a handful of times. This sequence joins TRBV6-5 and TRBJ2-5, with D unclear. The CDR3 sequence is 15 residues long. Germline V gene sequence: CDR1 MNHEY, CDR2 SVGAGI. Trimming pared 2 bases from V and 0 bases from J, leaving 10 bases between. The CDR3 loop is CASSYLGSNQETQYF. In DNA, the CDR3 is TGTGCCAGCAGTTACCTGGGATCTAACCAAGAGACCCAGTACTTC.

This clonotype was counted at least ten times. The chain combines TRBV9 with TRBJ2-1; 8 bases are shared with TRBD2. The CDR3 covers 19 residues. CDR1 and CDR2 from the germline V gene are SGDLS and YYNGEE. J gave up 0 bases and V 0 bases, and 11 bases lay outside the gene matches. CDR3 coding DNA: TGTGCCAGCAGCGTAGTTTCGGGAGGGCCCTCGAGCTCCTACAATGAGCAGTTCTTC. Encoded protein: CASSVVSGGPSSSYNEQFF.

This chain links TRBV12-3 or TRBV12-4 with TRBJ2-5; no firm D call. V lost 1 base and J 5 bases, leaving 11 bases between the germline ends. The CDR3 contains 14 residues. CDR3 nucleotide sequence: TGTGCCAGCAGTTTAGTAGGAATCGGGGAGACCCAGTACTTC. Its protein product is CASSLVGIGETQYF.

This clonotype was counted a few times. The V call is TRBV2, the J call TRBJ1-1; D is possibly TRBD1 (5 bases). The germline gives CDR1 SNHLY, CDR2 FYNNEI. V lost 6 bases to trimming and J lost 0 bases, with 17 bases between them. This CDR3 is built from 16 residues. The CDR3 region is CASRDNRGSMNTEAFF. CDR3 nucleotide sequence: TGTGCCAGCAGAGATAACCGGGGCTCCATGAACACTGAAGCTTTCTTT.

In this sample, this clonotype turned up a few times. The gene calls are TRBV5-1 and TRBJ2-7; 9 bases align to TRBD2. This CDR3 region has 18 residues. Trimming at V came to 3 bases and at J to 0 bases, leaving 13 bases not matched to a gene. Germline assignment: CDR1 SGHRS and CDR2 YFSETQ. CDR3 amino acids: CASSSTLVGTSFSYEQYF. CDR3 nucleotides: TGCGCCAGCAGCTCAACCCTGGTCGGGACTAGCTTCTCCTACGAGCAGTACTTC.

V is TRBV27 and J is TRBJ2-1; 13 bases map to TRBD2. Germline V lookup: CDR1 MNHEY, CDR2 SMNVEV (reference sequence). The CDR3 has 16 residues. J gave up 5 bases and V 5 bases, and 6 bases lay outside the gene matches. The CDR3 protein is CASSRGTSGTHNEQFF. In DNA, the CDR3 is TGTGCCAGCAGTCGCGGGACTAGCGGGACCCACAATGAGCAGTTCTTC.